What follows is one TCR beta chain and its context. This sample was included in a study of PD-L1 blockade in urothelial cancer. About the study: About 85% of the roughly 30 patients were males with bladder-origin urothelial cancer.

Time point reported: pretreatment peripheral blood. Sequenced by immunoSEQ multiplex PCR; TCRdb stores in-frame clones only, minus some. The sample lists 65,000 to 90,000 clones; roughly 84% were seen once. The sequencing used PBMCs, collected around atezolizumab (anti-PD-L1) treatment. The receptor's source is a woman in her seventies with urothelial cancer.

CDR3 amino acids: CASSQGTLPRVVAFF. The CDR3 nucleotides read TGCGCCAGCAGTCAGGGGACATTGCCCCGAGTGGTAGCTTTCTTT. The J gene is TRBJ1-1, the V gene TRBV5-1, with TRBD1 as a possible D gene (6 bases). Per germline, CDR1 SGHRS and CDR2 YFSETQ. Trimming removed 5 bases at V and 10 bases at J, with 24 bases between. This CDR3 comprises 15 residues.